This TCR beta chain was observed in a study of control samples from healthy donors and cancer patients. Libraries were prepared by immunoSEQ multiplex PCR; TCRdb keeps only in-frame clonotypes and omits some of them. The sample carries roughly 74,000 clones, about 93% recorded once. The V gene's germline CDR1 is MNHEY and CDR2 SVGEGT. The CDR3 extends over 14 amino acids. V gave up 7 bases and J gave up 9 bases, with 19 bases separating them. This TCR was sampled from a woman aged 18 to 35 in good health. The sample taken for sequencing was blood. The V call is TRBV6-2 or TRBV6-3, the J call TRBJ2-4; TRBD1 or TRBD2 may be the D gene (6 bases each). The CDR3 nucleotides read TGTGCCAGCAACCCTAGGGGGGATTCGGGCATTCAGTACTTC. Amino acid sequence: CASNPRGDSGIQYF.